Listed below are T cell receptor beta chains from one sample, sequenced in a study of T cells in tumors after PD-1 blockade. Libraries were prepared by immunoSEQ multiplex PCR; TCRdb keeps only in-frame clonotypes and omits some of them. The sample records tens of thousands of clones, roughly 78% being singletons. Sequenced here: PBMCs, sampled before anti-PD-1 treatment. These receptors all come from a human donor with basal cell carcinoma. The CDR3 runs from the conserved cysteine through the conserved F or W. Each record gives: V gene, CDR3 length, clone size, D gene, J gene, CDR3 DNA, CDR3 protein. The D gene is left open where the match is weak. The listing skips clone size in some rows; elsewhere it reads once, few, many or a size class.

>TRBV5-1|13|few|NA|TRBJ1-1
TGCGCCAGCAGCTTTCCCGGACAGCTTGAAGCTTTCTTT
CASSFPGQLEAFF
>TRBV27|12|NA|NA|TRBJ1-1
TGTGCCAGCAGTTCGGTGAACACTGAAGCTTTCTTT
CASSSVNTEAFF
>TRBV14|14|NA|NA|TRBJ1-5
TGTGCCAGCAGCCCGACAGGACTCAATCAGCCCCAGCATTTT
CASSPTGLNQPQHF
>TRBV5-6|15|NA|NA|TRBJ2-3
TGTGCCAGCAGCTTGAGCGGCCTAGCCCCCCATACGCAGTATTTT
CASSLSGLAPHTQYF
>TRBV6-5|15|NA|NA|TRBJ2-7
TGTGCCAGCAGTTACTCCTCGACAGTCTCCTACGAGCAGTACTTC
CASSYSSTVSYEQYF
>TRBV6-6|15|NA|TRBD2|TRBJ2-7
TGTGCCAGCAGAGAAATGGGACTAGCGAACTACGAGCAGTACTTC
CASREMGLANYEQYF
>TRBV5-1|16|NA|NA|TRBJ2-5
TGCGCCAGCAGCCGAATCTTCGGGGGGCCTGGGGAGACCCAGTACTTC
CASSRIFGGPGETQYF
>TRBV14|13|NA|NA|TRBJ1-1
TGTGCCAGCAGCCAGAAACCGAACACTGAAGCTTTCTTT
CASSQKPNTEAFF
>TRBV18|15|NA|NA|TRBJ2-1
TGTGCCAGCTCACCACGGCGGCAGGGGGGGAATGAGCAGTTCTTC
CASSPRRQGGNEQFF
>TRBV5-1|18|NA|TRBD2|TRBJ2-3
TGCGCCAGCAGCTTGGGACTAGCGGGGGATTCTAGCACAGATACGCAGTATTTT
CASSLGLAGDSSTDTQYF
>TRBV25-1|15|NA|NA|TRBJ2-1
TGTGCCAGCAGCCGACTCAGAGGGGTTTACACTGAGCAGTTCTTC
CASSRLRGVYTEQFF
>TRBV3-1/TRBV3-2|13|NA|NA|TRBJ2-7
TGTGCCAGCAGCCTAGGTGGGGGCTACGAGCAGTACTTC
CASSLGGGYEQYF
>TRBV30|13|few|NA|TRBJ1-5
TGTGCCTGGAGTACAAATCATTATCAGCCCCAGCATTTT
CAWSTNHYQPQHF
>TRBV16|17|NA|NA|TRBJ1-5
TGTGCCAGCAGCCAAGACAGGCCACTGGCTGGCAATCAGCCCCAGCATTTT
CASSQDRPLAGNQPQHF
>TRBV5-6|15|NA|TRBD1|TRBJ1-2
TGTGCCAGCAGCCCGGGACAGGGTATATCCTATGGCTACACCTTC
CASSPGQGISYGYTF
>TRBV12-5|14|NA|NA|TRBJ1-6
TGTGCTAGTGCCATGGAGGTTGAGAATTCACCCCTCCACTTT
CASAMEVENSPLHF
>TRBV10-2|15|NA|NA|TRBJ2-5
TGCGCCACCTCCCGAGGGACCGCGGGGATCGAGACCCAGTACTTC
CATSRGTAGIETQYF
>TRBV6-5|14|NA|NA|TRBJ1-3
TGTGCCAGCAGTCTGGGGTCGGTGGGAAACACCATATATTTT
CASSLGSVGNTIYF
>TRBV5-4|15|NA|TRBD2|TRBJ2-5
TGTGCCAGCAGCTTATCTAGCGGCACCCGAGAGACCCAGTACTTC
CASSLSSGTRETQYF
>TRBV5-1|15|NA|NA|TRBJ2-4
TGCGCCAGCAGCTTGGGGGTGGAAGCCAAAAACATTCAGTACTTC
CASSLGVEAKNIQYF
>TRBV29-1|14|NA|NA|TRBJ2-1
TGCAGCGTTGCCGGTCCCTCCTTAGCGAATGAGCAGTTCTTC
CSVAGPSLANEQFF
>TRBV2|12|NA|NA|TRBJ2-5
TGTGCCAGCAGTGAACTCTGGCAGGTTGGGTACTTC
CASSELWQVGYF
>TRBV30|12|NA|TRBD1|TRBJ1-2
TGTGCCTGGAGTCAGGGGGCGAATGGCTACACCTTC
CAWSQGANGYTF
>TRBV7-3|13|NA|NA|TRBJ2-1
TGTGCCAGCAGCTCCGGCGCATACAATGAGCAGTTCTTC
CASSSGAYNEQFF
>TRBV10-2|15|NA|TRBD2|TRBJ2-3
TGCGCCACTAGAATTGGGACTGACGGGGGGAATACGCAGTATTTT
CATRIGTDGGNTQYF
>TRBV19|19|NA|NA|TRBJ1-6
TGTGCCAGTACTGAGGAGGGCACCGAGAGAAGCTCCTATAATTCACCCCTCCACTTT
CASTEEGTERSSYNSPLHF
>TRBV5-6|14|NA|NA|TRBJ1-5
TGTGCCAGCAGCTCGACAGGTTTCAATCAGCCCCAGCATTTT
CASSSTGFNQPQHF
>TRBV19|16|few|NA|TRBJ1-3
TGTGCCAGTAGTATAGGAGGCGCCCGCTCTGGAAACACCATATATTTT
CASSIGGARSGNTIYF
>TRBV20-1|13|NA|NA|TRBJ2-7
TGCAGTGCTAGTCGCCCAGGGGCCCACGAGCAGTACTTC
CSASRPGAHEQYF
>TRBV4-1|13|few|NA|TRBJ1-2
TGCGCCAGCAGTCTACAGGGAACCTATGGCTACACCTTC
CASSLQGTYGYTF
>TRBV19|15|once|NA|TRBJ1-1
TGTGCCAGTAGCCAGGACACCGATTTGGGCACTGAAGCTTTCTTT
CASSQDTDLGTEAFF
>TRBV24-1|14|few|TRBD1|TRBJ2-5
TGTGCCACCAGTGATCCTGACAGGGGAGAGACCCAGTACTTC
CATSDPDRGETQYF
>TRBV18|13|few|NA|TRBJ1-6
TGTGCCAGCTCATTTGGCAGGGATTCACCCCTCCACTTT
CASSFGRDSPLHF
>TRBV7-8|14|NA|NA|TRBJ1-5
TGTGCCAGCAATGAGGGCGCGAGCAATCAGCCCCAGCATTTT
CASNEGASNQPQHF
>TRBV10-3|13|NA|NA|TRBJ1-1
TGTGCCATCAGCCGACACTCGAACACTGAAGCTTTCTTT
CAISRHSNTEAFF
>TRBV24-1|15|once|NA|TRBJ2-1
TGTGCCACCAGTGACCGAGGGGGTTCCTACAATGAGCAGTTCTTC
CATSDRGGSYNEQFF
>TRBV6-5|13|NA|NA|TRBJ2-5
TGTGCCAGCAGTTACTCAGGTCAGAAGACCCAGTACTTC
CASSYSGQKTQYF
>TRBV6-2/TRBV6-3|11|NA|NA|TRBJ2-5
TGTGCCAGCAGTCATAAAGAGACCCAGTACTTC
CASSHKETQYF
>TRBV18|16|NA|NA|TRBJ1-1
TGTGCCAGCTCACCAGGGGTACCCCGTACGGGCACTGAAGCTTTCTTT
CASSPGVPRTGTEAFF
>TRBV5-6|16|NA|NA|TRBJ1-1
TGTGCCAGCCGCTTGGTGGGGGCGGGGGGCAACACTGAAGCTTTCTTT
CASRLVGAGGNTEAFF
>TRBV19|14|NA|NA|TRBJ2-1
TGTGCCAGTAGTATTGTGGCAGGGATAGATGAGCAGTTCTTC
CASSIVAGIDEQFF
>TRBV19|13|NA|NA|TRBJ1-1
TGTGCCAGTAGTATGTACATGAACACTGAAGCTTTCTTT
CASSMYMNTEAFF
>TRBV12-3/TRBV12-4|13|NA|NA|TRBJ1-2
TGTGCCAGCAGACACGGACGGGATTATGGCTACACCTTC
CASRHGRDYGYTF
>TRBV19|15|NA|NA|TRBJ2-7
TGTGCCAGTAGCGGACCCCGGGACGGAACCTACGAGCAGTACTTC
CASSGPRDGTYEQYF
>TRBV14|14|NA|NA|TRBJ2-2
TGTGCCAGCAGCCAGTTGCAGCTCACCGGGGAGCTGTTTTTT
CASSQLQLTGELFF
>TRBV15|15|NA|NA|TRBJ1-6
TGTGCCACCAGCGTCAGGGACCTTAGAGATTCACCCCTCCACTTT
CATSVRDLRDSPLHF
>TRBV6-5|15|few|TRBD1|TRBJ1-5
TGTGCCAGCAGCCTGCGGACAGGGGGAATTCAGCCCCAGCATTTT
CASSLRTGGIQPQHF
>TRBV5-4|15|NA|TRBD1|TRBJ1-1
TGTGCCAGCAGCCCGATATTCCAGGGGGCCACTGAAGCTTTCTTT
CASSPIFQGATEAFF
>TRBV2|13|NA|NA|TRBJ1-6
TGTGCCAGCGAAAAGCAGGCCAATTCACCCCTCCACTTT
CASEKQANSPLHF
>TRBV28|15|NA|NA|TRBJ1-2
TGTGCCAGTCGCACGGGGGCAGCGGGTAACTATGGCTACACCTTC
CASRTGAAGNYGYTF
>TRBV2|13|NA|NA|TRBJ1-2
TGTGCCAGCACACAGGACCTAACTAATGGCTACACCTTC
CASTQDLTNGYTF
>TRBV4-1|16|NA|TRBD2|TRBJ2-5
TGCGCCAGCAGCCAATTTCTTAGCGGGGTGCGGGTGACCCAGTACTTC
CASSQFLSGVRVTQYF
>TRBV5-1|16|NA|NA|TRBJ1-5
TGCGCCAGCAGCTTTGGAACAGGGATGGGAAATCAGTCCCAGCATTTT
CASSFGTGMGNQSQHF
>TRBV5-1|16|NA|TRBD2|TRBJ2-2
TGCGCCAGCAGCACCGAGCGGGGGGGCGGCACCGGGGAGCTGTTTTTT
CASSTERGGGTGELFF
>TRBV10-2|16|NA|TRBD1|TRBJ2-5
TGCGCCAGCAGGAAACGACAGGGATTGTTGCAAGAGACCCAGTACTTC
CASRKRQGLLQETQYF
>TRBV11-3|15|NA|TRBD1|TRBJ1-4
TGTGCCAGCAGCTTAGGAAGGGGGCTTGATGAAAAACTGTTTTTT
CASSLGRGLDEKLFF
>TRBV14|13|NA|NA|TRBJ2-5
TGTGCCAGCAGGGACGGACTCCTGACGACCCAGTACTTC
CASRDGLLTTQYF